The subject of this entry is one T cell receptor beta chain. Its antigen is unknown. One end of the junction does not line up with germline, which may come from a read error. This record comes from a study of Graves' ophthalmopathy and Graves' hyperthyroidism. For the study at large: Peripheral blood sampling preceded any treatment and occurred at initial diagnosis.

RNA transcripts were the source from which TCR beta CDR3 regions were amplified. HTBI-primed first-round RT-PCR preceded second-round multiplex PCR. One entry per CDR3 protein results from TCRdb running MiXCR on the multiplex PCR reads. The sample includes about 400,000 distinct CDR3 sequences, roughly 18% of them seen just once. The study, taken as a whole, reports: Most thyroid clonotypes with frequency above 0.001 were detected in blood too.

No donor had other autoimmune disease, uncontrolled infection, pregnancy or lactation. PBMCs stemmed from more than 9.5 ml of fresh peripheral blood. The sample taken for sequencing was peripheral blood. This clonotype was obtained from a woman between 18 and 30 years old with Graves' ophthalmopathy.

The CDR3 is CAGSTRGGSYEQYF. CDR3 sequence (DNA): TGTGCCGGCAGTACTCGGGGGGGATCATACGAGCAGTACTTC. The rearrangement links TRBV6-5 to TRBJ2-7, with 8 bases aligning to TRBD2. The germline V gene has CDR1 MNHEY and CDR2 SVGAGI. This CDR3 is built from 14 residues.